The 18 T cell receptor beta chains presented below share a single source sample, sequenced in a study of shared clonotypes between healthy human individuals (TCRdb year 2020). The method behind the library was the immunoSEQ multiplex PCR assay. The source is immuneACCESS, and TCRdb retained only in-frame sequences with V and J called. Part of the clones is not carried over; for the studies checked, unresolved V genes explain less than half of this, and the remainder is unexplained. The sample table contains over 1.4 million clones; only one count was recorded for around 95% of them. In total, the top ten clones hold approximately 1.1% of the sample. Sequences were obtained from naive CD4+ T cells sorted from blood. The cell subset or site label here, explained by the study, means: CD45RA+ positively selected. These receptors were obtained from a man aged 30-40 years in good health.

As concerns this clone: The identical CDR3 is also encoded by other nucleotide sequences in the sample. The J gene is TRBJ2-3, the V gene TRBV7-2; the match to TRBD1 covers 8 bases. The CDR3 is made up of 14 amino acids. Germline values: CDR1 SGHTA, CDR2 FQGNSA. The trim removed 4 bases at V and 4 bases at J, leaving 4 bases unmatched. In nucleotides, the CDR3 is TGTGCCAGCAGCTCCGACAGGGGCGCAGATACGCAGTATTTT. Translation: CASSSDRGADTQYF.

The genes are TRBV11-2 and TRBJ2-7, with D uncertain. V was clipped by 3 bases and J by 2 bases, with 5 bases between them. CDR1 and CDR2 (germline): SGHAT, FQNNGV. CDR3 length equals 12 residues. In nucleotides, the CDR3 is TGTGCCAGCAGCTTCTTCACCTACGAGCAGTACTTC. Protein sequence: CASSFFTYEQYF.

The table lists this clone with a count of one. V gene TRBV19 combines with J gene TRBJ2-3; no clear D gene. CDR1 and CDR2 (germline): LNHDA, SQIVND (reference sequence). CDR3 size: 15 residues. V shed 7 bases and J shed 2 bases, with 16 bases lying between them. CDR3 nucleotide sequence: TGTGCCAGTAATTCAAACAGAGATAACACAGATACGCAGTATTTT. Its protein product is CASNSNRDNTDTQYF.

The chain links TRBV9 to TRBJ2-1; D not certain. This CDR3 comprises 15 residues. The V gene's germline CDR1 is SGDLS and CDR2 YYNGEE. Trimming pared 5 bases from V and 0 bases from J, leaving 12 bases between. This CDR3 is CASSAGAFSYNEQFF. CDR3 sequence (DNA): TGTGCCAGCAGTGCAGGAGCTTTCTCCTACAATGAGCAGTTCTTC.

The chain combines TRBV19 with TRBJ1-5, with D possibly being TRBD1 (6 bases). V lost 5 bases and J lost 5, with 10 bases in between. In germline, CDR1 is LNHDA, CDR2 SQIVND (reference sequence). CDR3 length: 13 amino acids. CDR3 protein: CASSVQGYQPQHF. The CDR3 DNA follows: TGTGCCAGTAGTGTCCAGGGGTATCAGCCCCAGCATTTT.

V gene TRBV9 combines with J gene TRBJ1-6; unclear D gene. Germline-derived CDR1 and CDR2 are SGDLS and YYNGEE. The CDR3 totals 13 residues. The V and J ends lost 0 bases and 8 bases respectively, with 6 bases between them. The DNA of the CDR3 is TGTGCCAGCAGCGTAGCCCCAGATTCACCCCTCCACTTT. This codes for CASSVAPDSPLHF.

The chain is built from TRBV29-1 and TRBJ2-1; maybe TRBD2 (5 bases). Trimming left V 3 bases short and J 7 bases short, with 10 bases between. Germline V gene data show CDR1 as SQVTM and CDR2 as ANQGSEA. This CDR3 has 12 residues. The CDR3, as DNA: TGCAGCGTTGACGAGGGTGGTAATGAGCAGTTCTTC. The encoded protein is CSVDEGGNEQFF.

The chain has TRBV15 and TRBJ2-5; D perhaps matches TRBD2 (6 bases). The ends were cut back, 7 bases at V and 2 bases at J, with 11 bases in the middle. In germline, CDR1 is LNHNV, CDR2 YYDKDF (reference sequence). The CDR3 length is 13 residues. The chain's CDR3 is CATNRDFQETQYF. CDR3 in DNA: TGTGCCACCAACCGGGACTTTCAAGAGACCCAGTACTTC.

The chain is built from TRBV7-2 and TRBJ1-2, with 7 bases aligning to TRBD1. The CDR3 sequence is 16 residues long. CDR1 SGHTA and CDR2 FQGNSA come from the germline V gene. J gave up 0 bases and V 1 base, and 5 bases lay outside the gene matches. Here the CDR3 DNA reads TGTGCCAGCAGCTTAGTTTCCGACAGGGCTAACTATGGCTACACCTTC. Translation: CASSLVSDRANYGYTF.

DNA for the CDR3: TGTGCCAGCAGCGTTTTTTCAGACGCCTCAAGGGATACGCAGTATTTT. Amino acids: CASSVFSDASRDTQYF. V usage is TRBV9 and J usage is TRBJ2-3; no firm D call. The CDR3 consists of 16 residues. CDR1 SGDLS and CDR2 YYNGEE come from the germline V gene. V lost 2 bases and J lost 6, with 19 bases in between.

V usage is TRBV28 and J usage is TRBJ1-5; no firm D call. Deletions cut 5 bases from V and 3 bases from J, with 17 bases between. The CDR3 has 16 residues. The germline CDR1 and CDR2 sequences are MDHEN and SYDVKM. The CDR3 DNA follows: TGTGCCAGCAGTGGTACTCTCCGGTCATCCAATCAGCCCCAGCATTTT. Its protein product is CASSGTLRSSNQPQHF.

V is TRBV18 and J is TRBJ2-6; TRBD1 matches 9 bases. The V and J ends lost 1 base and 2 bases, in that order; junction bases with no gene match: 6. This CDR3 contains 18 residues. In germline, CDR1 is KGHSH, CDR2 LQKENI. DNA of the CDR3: TGTGCCAGCTCACCACGGGGACAGGGAGGGACTGGGGCCAACGTCCTGACTTTC. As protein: CASSPRGQGGTGANVLTF.

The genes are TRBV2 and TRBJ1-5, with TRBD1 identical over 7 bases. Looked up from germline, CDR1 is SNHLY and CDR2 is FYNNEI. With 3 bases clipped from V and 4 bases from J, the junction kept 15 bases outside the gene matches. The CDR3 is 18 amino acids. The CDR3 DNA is TGTGCCAGCAGTGACCCTAGGGGACAGTTACGGGGTAATCAGCCCCAGCATTTT. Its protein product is CASSDPRGQLRGNQPQHF.

The CDR3 sequence: CSVGGGEHGEGKLFF. For the CDR3, the DNA is TGCAGCGTTGGGGGGGGCGAGCACGGAGAGGGAAAACTGTTTTTT. The chain links TRBV29-1 to TRBJ1-4, with a tentative D call TRBD1 (6 bases). Between the trimmed V and J ends, which lost 4 bases and 10 bases, there was a span of 22 bases. Germline V gene sequence: CDR1 SQVTM, CDR2 ANQGSEA. CDR3 length: 15 amino acids.

The CDR3 nucleotides read TGTGCCAGCAGCTCGTGGACAGTTGGTCCCGGGGAGCTGTTTTTT. Protein product: CASSSWTVGPGELFF. This chain links TRBV13 with TRBJ2-2; D is possibly TRBD1 (6 bases). The CDR3 consists of 15 residues. Trimming cost V 4 bases and J 6 bases, with 15 bases left between them. The germline V gene encodes CDR1 PRHDT and CDR2 FYEKMQ (reference sequence).

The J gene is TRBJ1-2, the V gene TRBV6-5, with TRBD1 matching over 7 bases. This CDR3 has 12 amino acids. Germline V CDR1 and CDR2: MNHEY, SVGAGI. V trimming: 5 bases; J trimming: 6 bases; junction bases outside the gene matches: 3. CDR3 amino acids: CASSQGQHGYTF. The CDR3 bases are TGTGCCAGCAGTCAGGGACAGCATGGCTACACCTTC.

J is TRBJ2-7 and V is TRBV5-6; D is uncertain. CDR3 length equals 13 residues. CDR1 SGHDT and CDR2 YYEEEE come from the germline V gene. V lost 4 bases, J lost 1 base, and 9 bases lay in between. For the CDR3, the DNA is TGTGCCAGCAGCCAAGAAGAATCCTACGAGCAGTACTTC. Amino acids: CASSQEESYEQYF.

The CDR3 loop reads CASSLGRVTGELFF. The CDR3 nucleotides are TGTGCCAGCAGCTTGGGTAGGGTCACCGGGGAGCTGTTTTTT. V usage is TRBV5-4 and J usage is TRBJ2-2; D gene ambiguous. Looked up from germline, CDR1 is SGHNT and CDR2 is YYREEE (reference sequence). Deletions cut 0 bases from V and 4 bases from J, with 7 bases between. The CDR3 extends over 14 amino acids.